This entry is about one T cell receptor (beta chain). This clone was seen only a few times. What antigen it recognizes has not been identified. Since the receptor is from a mouse, mouse gene names and germline sequences apply. The library relied on the immunoSEQ multiplex PCR assay. To provide template for TCR sequencing, every sample had RNA extracted and reverse transcribed into cDNA. First-strand cDNA was synthesized with SuperScript III using a 2:1 mix of oligo-dT and random hexamers. A synthetic immune receptor repertoire was used to gauge amplification bias, and whatever bias remained was removed computationally. Sequencing of the libraries was done on Illumina HiSeq using 60 bp reads that spanned the CDR3 and were read from J toward V. For the original study's pipeline: Raw reads were preprocessed for error removal, and CDR3 was defined according to IMGT conventions as running from the conserved cysteine to phenylalanine. Clonality was computed as 1 minus the Shannon entropy, with the entropy normalized by log2 of the number of productive unique TCRs. Whether each scalp clone was CD4 or CD8 was inferred by checking scalp TCRbeta sequences against the CD4 and CD8 repertoires from sorted blood. Not all clones reach the TCRdb copy of this immuneACCESS table, which keeps in-frame sequences only. Checked studies attribute under half of the gap to unresolved V genes and leave the rest unexplained. The V and J calls and clone size come from that table; D and trimming were worked out from the DNA. In this sample, 250,000 or so clones appear, none counted once only. More than 0.95% of the sample lies in the top ten.

The data derive from a study of CD8+ T cells in alopecia areata listed by TCRdb under 2018. With respect to the entire study: Skin from C3H/HeJ donors aged 6-12 months with spontaneous alopecia was grafted onto female C3H/HeJ recipients aged roughly 7-11 weeks. To study T cell clonal expansion in alopecia areata, the researchers applied high-throughput TCRbeta sequencing to both the C3H/HeJ mouse model and human patients. In humans, TCRbeta sequencing was performed on scalp tissue and on sorted CD4+ and CD8+ peripheral blood T cells from healthy controls and from patients with patchy or totalis/universalis alopecia areata. Scalp clonality was compared across normal scalp (n=4), patchy alopecia areata scalp (n=8), and alopecia totalis/universalis scalp (n=8). RNA was extracted with the PAXgene miRNA kit for fixed scalp, the miRNeasy kit for PBMCs, and the RNeasy kit for mouse skin. Amplification of TCRbeta CDR3 regions was done by immunoSEQ multiplex PCR using 35 Vbeta forward primers and 13 Jbeta reverse primers. Study-wide conclusions, independent of this receptor: Shared TCR sequences between patients were less evident than in mice, which may be partly attributable to HLA diversity in the patient population. Compared with normal scalp, lesional scalp had higher clonality and more expanded CD8+ clones, particularly in alopecia totalis/universalis, a pattern that suggests antigenic drive. Unlike mouse skin, where gammadelta T cells dominate, normal human skin contains resident alphabeta T cells that get sequenced too, which complicates analysis of the scalp TCR repertoire.

Cells from mouse cutaneous lymph nodes were pooled, stained for CD4, CD8alpha, NKG2D, NKG2ACE and other markers, and then sorted on a BD Influx. The source is a C3H/HeJ mouse with alopecia areata. The MHC haplotype that this mouse strain carries is H2-k. The sample was CD4+ T cells sorted from a lymph node.

The CDR3 protein is CASSPRGTNTEVFF. The covered CDR3 bases are TGTGCCAGCAGCCCCAGGGGAACAAACACA. The rearranged chain carries TRBV5 and TRBJ1-1; a weak D assignment points to TRBD1 (6 bases agree). The observed sequence ends 4 residues before the CDR3 terminus, with the missing tail filled in from the germline J gene. Its CDR3 holds 14 amino acids, cysteine through phenylalanine. The DNA has 30 bases, all within the CDR3, and is read from base 1. Cut back by 4 bases and 0 bases, the V and J ends lie 9 bases apart. Taken from the germline V gene (reference sequence), the CDR1 and CDR2 loops are LGHNA and YNLKQL.